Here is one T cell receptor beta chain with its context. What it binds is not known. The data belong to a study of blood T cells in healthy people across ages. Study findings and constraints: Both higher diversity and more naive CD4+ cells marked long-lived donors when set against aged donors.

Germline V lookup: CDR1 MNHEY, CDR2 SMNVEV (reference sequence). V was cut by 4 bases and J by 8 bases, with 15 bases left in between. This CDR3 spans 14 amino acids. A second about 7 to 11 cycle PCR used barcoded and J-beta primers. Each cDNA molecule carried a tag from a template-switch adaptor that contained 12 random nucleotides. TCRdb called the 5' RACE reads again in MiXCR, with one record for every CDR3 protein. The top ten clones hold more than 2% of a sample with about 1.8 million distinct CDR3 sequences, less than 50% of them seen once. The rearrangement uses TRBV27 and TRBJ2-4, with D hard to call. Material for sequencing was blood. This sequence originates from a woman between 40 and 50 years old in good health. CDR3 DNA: TGTGCCAGCAGTTCTACCTACGTCGCCGACATTCAGTACTTC. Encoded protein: CASSSTYVADIQYF.